Listed below are T cell receptor beta chains from one sample, sequenced in a study of beta chain features in type 1 diabetes. Generated by immunoSEQ multiplex PCR, the TCRdb table keeps only in-frame clones and is missing some. Of about 150,000 clones in the sample, about a tenth were seen once. The sequenced material came from central memory CD4+ T cells from blood. These receptor sequences come from a man aged 18 to 30 in good health. The CDR3 runs from the conserved cysteine through the conserved F or W. Fields, in order: D gene, V gene, J gene, clone size, CDR3 DNA, CDR3 protein. The D gene is left open where the match is weak. A clone size is listed for some rows: how often the clone was seen (once, few, many), or a class if it is expanded.

D gene: TRBD2; V gene: TRBV6-5; J gene: TRBJ2-3; clone size: -; CDR3 DNA: TGTGCCAGCAGTTCCGTTAGCGGGGGGGTTGATACGCAGTATTTT; CDR3 protein: CASSSVSGGVDTQYF
D gene: -; V gene: TRBV7-2; J gene: TRBJ1-3; clone size: few; CDR3 DNA: TGTGCCAGCAGCGCCCGGACAGCCTCTGGAAACACCATATATTTT; CDR3 protein: CASSARTASGNTIYF
D gene: -; V gene: TRBV23-1; J gene: TRBJ2-7; clone size: many; CDR3 DNA: TGCGCCAGCAGTCAATGCGCCGGCGGGAACTTC; CDR3 protein: CASSQCAGGNF
D gene: TRBD2; V gene: TRBV5-1; J gene: TRBJ2-3; clone size: -; CDR3 DNA: TGCGCCAGCAGCTTCCTAGCGGGGGGGCCTGATACGCAGTATTTT; CDR3 protein: CASSFLAGGPDTQYF
D gene: TRBD1; V gene: TRBV18; J gene: TRBJ1-2; clone size: -; CDR3 DNA: TGTGCCAGCTCGCTGGACAGGGACAGTGGCTACACCTTC; CDR3 protein: CASSLDRDSGYTF
D gene: -; V gene: TRBV9; J gene: TRBJ1-5; clone size: -; CDR3 DNA: TGTGCCAGCAGCGTCCCGGGGAACCGGGGCCAGCATTTT; CDR3 protein: CASSVPGNRGQHF
D gene: TRBD2; V gene: TRBV7-8; J gene: TRBJ2-7; clone size: -; CDR3 DNA: TGTGCCAGCAGCTCGGACGGGAGGGGCGACGAGCAGTACTTC; CDR3 protein: CASSSDGRGDEQYF
D gene: TRBD2; V gene: TRBV28; J gene: TRBJ2-1; clone size: many; CDR3 DNA: TGTGCCAGCAGCTCCCCCGGGACTAGCGGGGTCAATGAGCAGTTCTTC; CDR3 protein: CASSSPGTSGVNEQFF
D gene: -; V gene: TRBV27; J gene: TRBJ1-5; clone size: -; CDR3 DNA: TGTGCCAGCAGTTTATTCCCTCCCCTACAGGGCCATCAGCCCCAGCATTTT; CDR3 protein: CASSLFPPLQGHQPQHF
D gene: -; V gene: TRBV18; J gene: TRBJ1-1; clone size: few; CDR3 DNA: TGTGCCAGCTCAGACAGGACGGCGAACACTGAAGCTTTCTTT; CDR3 protein: CASSDRTANTEAFF
D gene: -; V gene: TRBV4-1; J gene: TRBJ2-2; clone size: few; CDR3 DNA: TGCGCCAGCAGCCAAGAAGTGGCAGGGCTGAACACCGGGGAGCTGTTTTTT; CDR3 protein: CASSQEVAGLNTGELFF
D gene: TRBD1; V gene: TRBV6-6; J gene: TRBJ1-5; clone size: -; CDR3 DNA: TGTGCCAGCAGCGCCTCATCTACAGGGGGAGGACAGCCCCAGCATTTT; CDR3 protein: CASSASSTGGGQPQHF
D gene: -; V gene: TRBV4-3; J gene: TRBJ2-3; clone size: -; CDR3 DNA: TGCGCCAGCAGCCAAGATTTTGGGCGGGGGCAGTATTTT; CDR3 protein: CASSQDFGRGQYF
D gene: TRBD2; V gene: TRBV11-2; J gene: TRBJ2-7; clone size: many; CDR3 DNA: TGTGCCAGCAGCCAGACTAGCATCGAGCAGTACTTC; CDR3 protein: CASSQTSIEQYF
D gene: -; V gene: TRBV28; J gene: TRBJ1-5; clone size: few; CDR3 DNA: TGTGCCAGCAGATCCGGACAGAACCAGAATCAGCCCCAGCATTTT; CDR3 protein: CASRSGQNQNQPQHF
D gene: TRBD1; V gene: TRBV27; J gene: TRBJ2-1; clone size: -; CDR3 DNA: TGTGCCAGCAGTTTAGGGGACAGGGTATACAATGAGCAGTTCTTC; CDR3 protein: CASSLGDRVYNEQFF
D gene: -; V gene: TRBV5-1; J gene: TRBJ2-5; clone size: few; CDR3 DNA: TGCGCCAGCAGCCCCACAATATACAGGAACCAAGAGACCCAGTACTTC; CDR3 protein: CASSPTIYRNQETQYF
D gene: -; V gene: TRBV7-2; J gene: TRBJ1-1; clone size: few; CDR3 DNA: TGTGCCAGCAGCTTAGTCGCAGGGCGGGGGTTGATGAACACTGAAGCTTTCTTT; CDR3 protein: CASSLVAGRGLMNTEAFF
D gene: -; V gene: TRBV7-2; J gene: TRBJ1-4; clone size: few; CDR3 DNA: TGTGCCAGCAGCTTAGCCGGGGGAGGGGATGAAAAACTGTTTTTT; CDR3 protein: CASSLAGGGDEKLFF
D gene: -; V gene: TRBV4-3; J gene: TRBJ2-3; clone size: few; CDR3 DNA: TGCGCCAGCAGCCAACGGGGGGCGGGTACAGATACGCAGTATTTT; CDR3 protein: CASSQRGAGTDTQYF